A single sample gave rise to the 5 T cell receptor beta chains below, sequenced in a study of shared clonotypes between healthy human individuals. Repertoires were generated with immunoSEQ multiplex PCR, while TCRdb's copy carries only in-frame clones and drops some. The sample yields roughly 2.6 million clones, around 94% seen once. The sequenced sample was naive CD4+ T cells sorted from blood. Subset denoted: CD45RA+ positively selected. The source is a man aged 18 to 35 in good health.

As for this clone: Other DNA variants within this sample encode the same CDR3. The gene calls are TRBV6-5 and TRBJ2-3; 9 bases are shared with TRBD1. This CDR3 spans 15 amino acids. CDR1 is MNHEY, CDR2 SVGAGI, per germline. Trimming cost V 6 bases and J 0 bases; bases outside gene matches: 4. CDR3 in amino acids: CASSFGTGSTDTQYF. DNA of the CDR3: TGTGCCAGCAGCTTCGGGACAGGGAGCACAGATACGCAGTATTTT.

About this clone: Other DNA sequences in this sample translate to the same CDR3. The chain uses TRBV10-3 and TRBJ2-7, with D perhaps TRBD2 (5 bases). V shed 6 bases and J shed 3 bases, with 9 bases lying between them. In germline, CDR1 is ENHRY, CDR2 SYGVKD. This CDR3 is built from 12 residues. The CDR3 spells CAISEGGYEQYF. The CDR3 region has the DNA TGTGCCATCAGCGAGGGCGGCTACGAGCAGTACTTC.

The CDR3, as DNA: TGTGCCAGCAACCTCCTTGCGGGGCCCGGAGATACGCAGTATTTT. This gives the protein CASNLLAGPGDTQYF. The V call is TRBV6-1, the J call TRBJ2-3; possible D gene TRBD2, 6 bases. The ends were cut back, 7 bases at V and 5 bases at J, with 19 bases in the middle. There are 15 residues in the CDR3. Per the germline V gene, CDR1 is MNHNS and CDR2 is SASEGT.

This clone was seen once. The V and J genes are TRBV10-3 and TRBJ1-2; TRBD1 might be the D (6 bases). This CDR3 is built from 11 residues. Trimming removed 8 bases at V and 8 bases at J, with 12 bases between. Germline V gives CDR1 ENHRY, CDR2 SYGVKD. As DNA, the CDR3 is TGTGCCATCGAAGGGGGGGGCGGCTACACCTTC. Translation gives CAIEGGGGYTF.

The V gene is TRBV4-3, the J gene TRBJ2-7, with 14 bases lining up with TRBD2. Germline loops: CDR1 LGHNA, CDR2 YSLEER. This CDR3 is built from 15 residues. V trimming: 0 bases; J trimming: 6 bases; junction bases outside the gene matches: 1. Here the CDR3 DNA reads TGCGCCAGCAGCCAAGATGGACTAGCGGGAGGCGAGCAGTACTTC. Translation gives CASSQDGLAGGEQYF.